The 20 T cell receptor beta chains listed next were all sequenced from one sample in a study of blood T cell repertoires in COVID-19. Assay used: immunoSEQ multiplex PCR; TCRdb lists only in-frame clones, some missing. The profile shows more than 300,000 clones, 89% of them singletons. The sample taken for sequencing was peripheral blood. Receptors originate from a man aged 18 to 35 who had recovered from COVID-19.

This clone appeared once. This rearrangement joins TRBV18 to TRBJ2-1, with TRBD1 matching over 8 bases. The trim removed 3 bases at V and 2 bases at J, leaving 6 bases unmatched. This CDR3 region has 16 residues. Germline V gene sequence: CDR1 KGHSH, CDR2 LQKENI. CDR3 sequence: CASSPPAGGTYNEQFF. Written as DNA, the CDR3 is TGTGCCAGCTCACCCCCCGCAGGGGGCACCTACAATGAGCAGTTCTTC.

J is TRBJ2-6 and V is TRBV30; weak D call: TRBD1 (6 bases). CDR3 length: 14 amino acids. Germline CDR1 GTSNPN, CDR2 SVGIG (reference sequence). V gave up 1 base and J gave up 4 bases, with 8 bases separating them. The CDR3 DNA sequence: TGTGCCTGGAGTGGGGGGACAGGGGCCAACGTCCTGACTTTC. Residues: CAWSGGTGANVLTF. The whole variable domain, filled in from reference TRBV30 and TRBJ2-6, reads SQTIHQWPATLVQPVGSPLSLECTVEGTSNPNLYWYRQAAGRGLQLLFYSVGIGQISSEVPQNLSASRPQDRQFILSSKKLLLSDSGFYLCAWSGGTGANVLTFGAGSRLTVL.

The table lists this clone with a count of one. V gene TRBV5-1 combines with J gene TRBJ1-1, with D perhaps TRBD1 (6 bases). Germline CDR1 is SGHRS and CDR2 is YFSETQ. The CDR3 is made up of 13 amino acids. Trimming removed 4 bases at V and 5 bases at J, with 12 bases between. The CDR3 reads CASSGIGTTEAFF. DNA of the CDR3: TGCGCCAGCAGCGGAATCGGGACAACTGAAGCTTTCTTT.

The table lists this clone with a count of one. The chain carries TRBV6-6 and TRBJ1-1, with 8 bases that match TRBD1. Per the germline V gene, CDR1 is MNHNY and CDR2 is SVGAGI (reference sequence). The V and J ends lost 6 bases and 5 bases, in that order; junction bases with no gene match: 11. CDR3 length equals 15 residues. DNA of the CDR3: TGTGCCAGCAGATATTCCGACAGGGGAAGGACTGAAGCTTTCTTT. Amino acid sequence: CASRYSDRGRTEAFF.

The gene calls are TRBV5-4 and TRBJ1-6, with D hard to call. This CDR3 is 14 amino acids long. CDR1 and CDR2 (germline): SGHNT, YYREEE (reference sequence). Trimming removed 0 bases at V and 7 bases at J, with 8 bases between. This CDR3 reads CASSLGTANSPLHF. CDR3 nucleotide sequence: TGTGCCAGCAGCTTGGGCACAGCCAATTCACCCCTCCACTTT. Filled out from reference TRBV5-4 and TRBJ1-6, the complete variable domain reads ETGVTQSPTHLIKTRGQQVTLRCSSQSGHNTVSWYQQALGQGPQFIFQYYREEENGRGNFPPRFSGLQFPNYSSELNVNALELDDSALYLCASSLGTANSPLHFGNGTRLTVT.

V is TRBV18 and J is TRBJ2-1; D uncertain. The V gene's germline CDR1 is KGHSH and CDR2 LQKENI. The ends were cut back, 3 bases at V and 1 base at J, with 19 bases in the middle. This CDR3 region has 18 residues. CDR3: CASSPGGVVHRSYNEQFF. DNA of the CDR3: TGTGCCAGCTCACCGGGTGGAGTGGTCCATAGGTCCTACAATGAGCAGTTCTTC.

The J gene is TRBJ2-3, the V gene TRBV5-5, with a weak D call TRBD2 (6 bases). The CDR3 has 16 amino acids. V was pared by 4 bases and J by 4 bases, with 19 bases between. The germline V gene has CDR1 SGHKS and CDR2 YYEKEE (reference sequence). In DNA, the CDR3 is TGTGCCAGCAGCAGTGGCTGGACTACCGGGGCAGATACGCAGTATTTT. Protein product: CASSSGWTTGADTQYF.

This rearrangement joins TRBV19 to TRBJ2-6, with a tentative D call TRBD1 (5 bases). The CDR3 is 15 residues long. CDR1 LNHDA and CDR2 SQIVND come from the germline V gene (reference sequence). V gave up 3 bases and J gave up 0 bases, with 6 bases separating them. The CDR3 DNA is TGTGCCAGTAGTATCGACAGCTCTGGGGCCAACGTCCTGACTTTC. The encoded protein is CASSIDSSGANVLTF.

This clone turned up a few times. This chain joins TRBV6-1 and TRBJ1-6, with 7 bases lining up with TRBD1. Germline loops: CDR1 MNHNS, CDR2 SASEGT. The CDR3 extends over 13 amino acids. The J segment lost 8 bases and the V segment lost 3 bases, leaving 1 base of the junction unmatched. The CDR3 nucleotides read TGTGCCAGCAGTGACAGGGGGGATTCACCCCTCCACTTT. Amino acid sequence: CASSDRGDSPLHF.

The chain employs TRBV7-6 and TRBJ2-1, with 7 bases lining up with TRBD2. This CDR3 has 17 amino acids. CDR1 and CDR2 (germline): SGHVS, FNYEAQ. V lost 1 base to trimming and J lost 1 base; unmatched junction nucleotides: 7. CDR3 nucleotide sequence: TGTGCCAGCAGCTTAGAGCCGGGGGGATTTTCCTACAATGAGCAGTTCTTC. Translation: CASSLEPGGFSYNEQFF.

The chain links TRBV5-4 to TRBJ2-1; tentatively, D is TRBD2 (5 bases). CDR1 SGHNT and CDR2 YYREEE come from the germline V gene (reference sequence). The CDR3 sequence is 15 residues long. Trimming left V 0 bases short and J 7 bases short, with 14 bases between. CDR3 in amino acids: CASSLGGSPLNEQFF. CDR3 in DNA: TGTGCCAGCAGCTTGGGAGGGAGCCCCTTAAATGAGCAGTTCTTC. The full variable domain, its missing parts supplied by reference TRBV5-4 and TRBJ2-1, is ETGVTQSPTHLIKTRGQQVTLRCSSQSGHNTVSWYQQALGQGPQFIFQYYREEENGRGNFPPRFSGLQFPNYSSELNVNALELDDSALYLCASSLGGSPLNEQFFGPGTRLTVL.

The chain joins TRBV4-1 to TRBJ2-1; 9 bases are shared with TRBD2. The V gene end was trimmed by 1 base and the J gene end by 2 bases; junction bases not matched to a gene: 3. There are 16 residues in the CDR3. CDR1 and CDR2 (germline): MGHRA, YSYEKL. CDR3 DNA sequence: TGCGCCAGCAGCCAAGGGCGGGGGGGAACCTACAATGAGCAGTTCTTC. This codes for CASSQGRGGTYNEQFF.

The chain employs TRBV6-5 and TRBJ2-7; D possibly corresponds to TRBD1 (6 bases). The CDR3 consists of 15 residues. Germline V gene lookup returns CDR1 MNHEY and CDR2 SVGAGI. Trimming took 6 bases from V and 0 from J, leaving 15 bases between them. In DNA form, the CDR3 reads TGTGCCAGCAGGCCTTACCTACAGGGCTCCTACGAGCAGTACTTC. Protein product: CASRPYLQGSYEQYF.

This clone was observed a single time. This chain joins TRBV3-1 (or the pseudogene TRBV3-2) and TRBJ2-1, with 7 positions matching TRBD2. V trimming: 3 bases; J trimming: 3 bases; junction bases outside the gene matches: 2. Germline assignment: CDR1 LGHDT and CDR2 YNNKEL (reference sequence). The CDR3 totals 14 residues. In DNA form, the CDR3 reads TGTGCCAGCAGCCACTGGACTAGCTACAATGAGCAGTTCTTC. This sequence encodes CASSHWTSYNEQFF.

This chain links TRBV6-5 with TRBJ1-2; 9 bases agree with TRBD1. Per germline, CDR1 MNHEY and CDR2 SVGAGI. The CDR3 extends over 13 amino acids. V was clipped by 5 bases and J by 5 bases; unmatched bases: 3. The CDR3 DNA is TGTGCCAGCAGTCGAGGGACAGGGTATGGCTACACCTTC. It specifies CASSRGTGYGYTF.

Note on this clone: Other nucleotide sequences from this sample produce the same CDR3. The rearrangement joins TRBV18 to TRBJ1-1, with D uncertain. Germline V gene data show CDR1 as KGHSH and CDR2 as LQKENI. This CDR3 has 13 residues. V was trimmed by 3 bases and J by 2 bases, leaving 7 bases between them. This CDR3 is CASSPTPNTEAFF. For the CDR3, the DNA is TGTGCCAGCTCACCGACACCAAACACTGAAGCTTTCTTT.

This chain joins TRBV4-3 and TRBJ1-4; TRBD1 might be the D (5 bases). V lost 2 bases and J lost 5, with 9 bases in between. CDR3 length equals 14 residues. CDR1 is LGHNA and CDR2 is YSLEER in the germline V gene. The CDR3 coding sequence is TGCGCCAGCAGCCAAAAGACAGTCAATGAAAAACTGTTTTTT. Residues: CASSQKTVNEKLFF.

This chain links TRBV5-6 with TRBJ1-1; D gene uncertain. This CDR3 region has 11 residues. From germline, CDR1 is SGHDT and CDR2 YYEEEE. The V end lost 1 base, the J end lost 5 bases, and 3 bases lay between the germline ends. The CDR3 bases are TGTGCCAGCAGCTTGCAAACTGAAGCTTTCTTT. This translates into CASSLQTEAFF.

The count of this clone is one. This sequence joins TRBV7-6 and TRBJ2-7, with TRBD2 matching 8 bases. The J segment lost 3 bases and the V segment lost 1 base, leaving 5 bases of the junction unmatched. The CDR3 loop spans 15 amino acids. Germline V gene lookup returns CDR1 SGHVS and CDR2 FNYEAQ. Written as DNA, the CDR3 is TGTGCCAGCAGCTTAGAGCCGGGGGGGGTCTACGAGCAGTACTTC. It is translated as CASSLEPGGVYEQYF.

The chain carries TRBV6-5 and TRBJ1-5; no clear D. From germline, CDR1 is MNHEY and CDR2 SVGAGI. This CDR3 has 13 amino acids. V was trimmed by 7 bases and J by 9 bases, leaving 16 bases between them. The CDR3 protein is CASTDTVLGPQHF. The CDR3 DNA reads TGTGCCAGCACCGACACTGTGTTGGGGCCCCAGCATTTT.